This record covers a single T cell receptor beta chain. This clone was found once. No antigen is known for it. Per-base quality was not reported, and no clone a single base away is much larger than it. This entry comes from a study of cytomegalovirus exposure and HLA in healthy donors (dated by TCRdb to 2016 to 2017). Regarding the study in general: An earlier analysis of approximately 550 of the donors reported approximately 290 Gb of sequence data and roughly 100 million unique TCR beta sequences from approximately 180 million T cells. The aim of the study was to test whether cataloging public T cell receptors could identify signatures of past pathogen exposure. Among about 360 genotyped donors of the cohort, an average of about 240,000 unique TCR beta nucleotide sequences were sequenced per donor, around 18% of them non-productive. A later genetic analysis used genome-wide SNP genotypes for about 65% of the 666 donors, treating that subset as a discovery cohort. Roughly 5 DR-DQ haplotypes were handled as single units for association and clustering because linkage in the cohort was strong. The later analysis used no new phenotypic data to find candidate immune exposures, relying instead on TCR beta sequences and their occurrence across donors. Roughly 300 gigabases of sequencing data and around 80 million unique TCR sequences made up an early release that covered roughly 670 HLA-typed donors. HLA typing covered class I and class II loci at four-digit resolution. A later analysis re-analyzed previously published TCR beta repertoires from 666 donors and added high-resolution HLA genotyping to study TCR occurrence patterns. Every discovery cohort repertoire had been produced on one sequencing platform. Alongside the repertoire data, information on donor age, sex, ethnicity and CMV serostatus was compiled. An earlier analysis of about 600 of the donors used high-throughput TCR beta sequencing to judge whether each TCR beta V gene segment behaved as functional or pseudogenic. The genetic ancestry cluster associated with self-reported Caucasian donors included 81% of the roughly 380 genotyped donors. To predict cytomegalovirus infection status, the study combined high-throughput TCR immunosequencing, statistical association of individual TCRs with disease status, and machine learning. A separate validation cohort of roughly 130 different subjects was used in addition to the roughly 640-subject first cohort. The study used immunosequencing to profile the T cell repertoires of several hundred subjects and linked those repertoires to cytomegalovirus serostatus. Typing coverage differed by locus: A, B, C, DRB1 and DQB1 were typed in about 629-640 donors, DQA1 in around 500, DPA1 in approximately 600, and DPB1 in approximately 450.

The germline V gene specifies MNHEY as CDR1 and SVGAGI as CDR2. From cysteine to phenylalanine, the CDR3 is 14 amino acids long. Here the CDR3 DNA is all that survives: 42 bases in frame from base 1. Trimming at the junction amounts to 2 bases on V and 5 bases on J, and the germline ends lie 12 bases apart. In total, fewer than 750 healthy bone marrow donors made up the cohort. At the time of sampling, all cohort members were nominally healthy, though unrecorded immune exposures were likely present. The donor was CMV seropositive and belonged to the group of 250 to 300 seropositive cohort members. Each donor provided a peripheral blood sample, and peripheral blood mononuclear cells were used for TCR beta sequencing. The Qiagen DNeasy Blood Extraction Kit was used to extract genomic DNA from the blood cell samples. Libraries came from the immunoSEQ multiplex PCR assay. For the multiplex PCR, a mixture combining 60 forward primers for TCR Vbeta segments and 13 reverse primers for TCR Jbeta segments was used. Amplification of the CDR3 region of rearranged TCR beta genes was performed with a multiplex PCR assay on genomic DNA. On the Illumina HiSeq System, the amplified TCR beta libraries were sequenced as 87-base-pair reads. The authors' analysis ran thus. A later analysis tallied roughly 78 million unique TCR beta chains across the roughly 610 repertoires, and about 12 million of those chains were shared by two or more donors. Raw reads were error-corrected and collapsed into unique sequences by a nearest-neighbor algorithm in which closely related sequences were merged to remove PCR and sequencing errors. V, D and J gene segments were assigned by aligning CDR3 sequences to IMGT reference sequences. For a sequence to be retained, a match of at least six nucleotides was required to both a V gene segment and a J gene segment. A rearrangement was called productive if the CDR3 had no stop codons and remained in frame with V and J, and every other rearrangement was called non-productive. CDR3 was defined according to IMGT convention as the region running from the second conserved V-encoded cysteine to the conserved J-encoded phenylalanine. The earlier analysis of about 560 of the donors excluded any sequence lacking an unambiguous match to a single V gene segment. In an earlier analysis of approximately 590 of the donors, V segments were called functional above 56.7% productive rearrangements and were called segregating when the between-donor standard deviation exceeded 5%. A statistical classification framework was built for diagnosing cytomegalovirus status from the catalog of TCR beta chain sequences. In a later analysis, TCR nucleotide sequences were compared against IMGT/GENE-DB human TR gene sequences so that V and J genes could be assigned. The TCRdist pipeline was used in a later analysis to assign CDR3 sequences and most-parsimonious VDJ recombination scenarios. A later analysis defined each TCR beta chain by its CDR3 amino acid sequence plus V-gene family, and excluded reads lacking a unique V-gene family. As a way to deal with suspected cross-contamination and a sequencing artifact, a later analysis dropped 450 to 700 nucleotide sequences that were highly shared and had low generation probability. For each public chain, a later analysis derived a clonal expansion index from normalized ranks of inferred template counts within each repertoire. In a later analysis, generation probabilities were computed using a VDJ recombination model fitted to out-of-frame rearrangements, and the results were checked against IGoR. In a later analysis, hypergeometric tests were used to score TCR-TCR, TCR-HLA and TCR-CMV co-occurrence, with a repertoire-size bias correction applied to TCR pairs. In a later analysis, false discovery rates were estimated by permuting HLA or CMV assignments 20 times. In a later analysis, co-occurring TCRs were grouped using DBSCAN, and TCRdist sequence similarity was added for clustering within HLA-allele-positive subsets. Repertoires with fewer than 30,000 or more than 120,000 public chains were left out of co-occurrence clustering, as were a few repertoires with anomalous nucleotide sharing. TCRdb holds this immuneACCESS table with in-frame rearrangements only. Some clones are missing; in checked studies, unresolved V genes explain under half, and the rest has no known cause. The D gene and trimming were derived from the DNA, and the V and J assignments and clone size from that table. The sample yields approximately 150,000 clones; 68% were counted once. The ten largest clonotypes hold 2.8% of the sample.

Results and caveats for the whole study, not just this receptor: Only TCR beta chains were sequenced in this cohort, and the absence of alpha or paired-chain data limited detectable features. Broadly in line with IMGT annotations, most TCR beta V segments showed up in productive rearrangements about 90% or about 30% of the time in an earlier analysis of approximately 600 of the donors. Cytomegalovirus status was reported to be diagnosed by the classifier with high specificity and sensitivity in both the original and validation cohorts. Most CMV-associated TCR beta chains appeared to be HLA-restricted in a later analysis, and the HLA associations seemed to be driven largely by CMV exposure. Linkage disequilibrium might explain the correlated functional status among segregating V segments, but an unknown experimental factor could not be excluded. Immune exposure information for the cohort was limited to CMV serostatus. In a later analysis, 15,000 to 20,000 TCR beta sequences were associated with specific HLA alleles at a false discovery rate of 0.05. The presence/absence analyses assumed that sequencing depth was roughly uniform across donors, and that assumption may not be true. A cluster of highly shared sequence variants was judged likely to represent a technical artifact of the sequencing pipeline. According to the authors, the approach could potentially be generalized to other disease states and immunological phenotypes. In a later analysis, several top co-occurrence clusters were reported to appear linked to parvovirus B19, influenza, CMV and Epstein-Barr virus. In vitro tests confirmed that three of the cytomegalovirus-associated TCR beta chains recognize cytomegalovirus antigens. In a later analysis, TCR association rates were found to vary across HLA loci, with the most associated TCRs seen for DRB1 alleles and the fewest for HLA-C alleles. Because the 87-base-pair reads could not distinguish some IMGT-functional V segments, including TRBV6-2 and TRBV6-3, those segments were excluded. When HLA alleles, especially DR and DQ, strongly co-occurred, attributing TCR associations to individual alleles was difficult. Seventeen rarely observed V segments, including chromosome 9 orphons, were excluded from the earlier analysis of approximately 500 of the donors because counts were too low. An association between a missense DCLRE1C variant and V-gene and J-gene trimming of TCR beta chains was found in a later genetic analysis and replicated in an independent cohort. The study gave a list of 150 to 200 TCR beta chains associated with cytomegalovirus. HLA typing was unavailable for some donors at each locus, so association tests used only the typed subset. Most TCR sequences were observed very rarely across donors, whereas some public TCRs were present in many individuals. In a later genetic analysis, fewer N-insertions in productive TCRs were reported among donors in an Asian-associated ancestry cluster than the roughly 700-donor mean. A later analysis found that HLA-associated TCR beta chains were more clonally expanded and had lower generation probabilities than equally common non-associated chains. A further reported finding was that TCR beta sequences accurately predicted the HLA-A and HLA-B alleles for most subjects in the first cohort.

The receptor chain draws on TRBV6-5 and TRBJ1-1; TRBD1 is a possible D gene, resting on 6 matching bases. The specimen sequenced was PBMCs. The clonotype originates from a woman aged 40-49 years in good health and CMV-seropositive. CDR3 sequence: CASSYVNRETEAFF. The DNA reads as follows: TGTGCCAGCAGTTACGTAAACAGGGAAACTGAAGCTTTCTTT.